One sample yielded the 23 T cell receptor beta chains listed below, sequenced in a study of T cells in Graves' hyperthyroidism and ophthalmopathy. There were TCR beta CDR3 regions amplified from RNA transcripts. An initial round of RT-PCR targeting the TCR CDR3 relied on the HTBI primer set. TCRdb re-called the multiplex PCR reads through MiXCR, storing one row per CDR3 protein. The sample consists of 350,000 to 450,000 distinct CDR3 sequences, roughly 15% of them appearing once. Sequencing was done on a sample of blood. The receptors stem from a woman in her thirties with Graves' hyperthyroidism that later progressed to Graves' ophthalmopathy.

This CDR3 is CASSPRSYMNTGELFF. DNA for the CDR3: TGCGCCAGCAGCCCAAGGTCCTACATGAACACCGGGGAGCTGTTTTTT. V usage is TRBV4-1 and J usage is TRBJ2-2; D ambiguous. Trimming shortened V by 4 bases and J by 1 base, and 13 bases separated the two germline ends. CDR3 size: 16 residues. Germline values: CDR1 MGHRA, CDR2 YSYEKL.

This rearrangement joins TRBV4-1 to TRBJ2-2, with a weak D call TRBD2 (6 bases). V dropped 0 bases and J dropped 3 bases, with 14 bases sitting between them. In germline, CDR1 is MGHRA, CDR2 YSYEKL. The CDR3 has 17 residues. The CDR3 region has the DNA TGCGCCAGCAGCCAAGATCTGTGGGGGGACGACACCGGGGAGCTGTTTTTT. Protein: CASSQDLWGDDTGELFF.

This clonotype was counted many times. CDR3 loop: CASSPGGYGSLFF. DNA of the CDR3: TGTGCCAGCAGTCCCGGGGGGTACGGTTCGCTGTTTTTT. The J gene is TRBJ2-2, the V gene TRBV27, with 7 bases that match TRBD2. The V gene end was trimmed by 5 bases and the J gene end by 13 bases; junction bases not matched to a gene: 10. Germline V gene lookup returns CDR1 MNHEY and CDR2 SMNVEV (reference sequence). The CDR3 has 13 residues.

This clonotype has ten or more counts. The J gene is TRBJ2-3, the V gene TRBV19; 9 nucleotides align to TRBD2. This CDR3 contains 15 residues. From germline, CDR1 is LNHDA and CDR2 SQIVND (reference sequence). The junction had 12 bases not matched to a gene; V was cut back by 10 bases and J by 4 bases. CDR3 residues: CATLPAGGPADTQYF. As DNA, the CDR3 is TGTGCCACCCTTCCGGCGGGAGGGCCCGCAGATACGCAGTATTTT.

This clonotype has a count of ten or more. The gene calls are TRBV6-1 and TRBJ1-1; 7 positions agree with TRBD1. J lost 3 bases, V lost 7 bases, and 8 bases had no gene match. Per germline, CDR1 MNHNS and CDR2 SASEGT. The CDR3 consists of 14 residues. The CDR3: CASKTGKVDTEAFF. The CDR3 DNA reads TGTGCCAGCAAGACAGGGAAAGTGGACACTGAAGCTTTCTTT.

In its sample, this clonotype was seen many times. The J gene is TRBJ1-1, the V gene TRBV7-9, with 11 bases identical to TRBD1. Germline V gene data show CDR1 as SEHNR and CDR2 as FQNEAQ (reference sequence). The CDR3 extends over 16 amino acids. V shed 6 bases and J 4 bases; nucleotides not matched to a gene: 10. The CDR3 bases are TGTGCCAGCAGGTCCGGGACAGGGGGGAGAGCCACTGAAGCTTTCTTT. This gives the protein CASRSGTGGRATEAFF.

This clonotype was seen only a few times. V and J are TRBV27 and TRBJ1-2; D not resolved. Trimming removed 2 bases from V and 0 bases from J, with 13 bases in between. The CDR3 spans 16 residues. Germline V gene lookup returns CDR1 MNHEY and CDR2 SMNVEV (reference sequence). The CDR3 region is CASSLNGRTSNYGYTF. Here the CDR3 DNA reads TGTGCCAGCAGTTTAAATGGACGGACCTCTAACTATGGCTACACCTTC.

This clonotype occurred a few times. The chain has TRBV4-1 and TRBJ1-2; TRBD1 matches 8 bases. The V segment lost 2 bases and the J segment 5 bases; nucleotides outside the gene matches: 7. This CDR3 contains 15 residues. Germline values: CDR1 MGHRA, CDR2 YSYEKL. The CDR3 protein is CASSQPSGTGYGYTF. CDR3 sequence (DNA): TGCGCCAGCAGCCAACCCTCCGGGACAGGATATGGCTACACCTTC.

This clonotype showed up just a few times. The gene calls are TRBV15 and TRBJ2-2; D gene ambiguous. The CDR3 has 12 residues. V lost 5 bases and J lost 6, with 7 bases in between. Germline V gene data show CDR1 as LNHNV and CDR2 as YYDKDF (reference sequence). CDR3 sequence: CATSLSPGELFF. DNA for the CDR3: TGTGCCACCAGCCTAAGTCCCGGGGAGCTGTTTTTT.

This clonotype was seen repeatedly, ten times or more. This chain uses TRBV20-1 with TRBJ2-1; tentatively, D is TRBD2 (6 bases). CDR1 is DFQATT, CDR2 SNEGSKA, per germline (reference sequence). V was cut by 3 bases and J by 8 bases, with 20 bases left in between. CDR3 length equals 15 residues. CDR3 amino acids: CSARNTGTLGDEQFF. In nucleotides, the CDR3 is TGCAGTGCTAGGAACACCGGGACTCTCGGTGATGAGCAGTTCTTC.

Many counts were recorded for this clonotype. This sequence joins TRBV2 and TRBJ1-2; D might be TRBD1 (6 bases). Germline-derived CDR1 and CDR2 are SNHLY and FYNNEI. V was pared by 8 bases and J by 2 bases, with 18 bases between. The CDR3 is 15 amino acids. Here the CDR3 DNA reads TGTGCCAGCCGTACCCATCAGGGGACGAACTATGGCTACACCTTC. It yields the protein CASRTHQGTNYGYTF. Based on the CDR3 plus reference TRBV2 and TRBJ1-2, the full variable domain is EPEVTQTPSHQVTQMGQEVILRCVPISNHLYFYWYRQILGQKVEFLVSFYNNEISEKSEIFDDQFSVERPDGSNFTLKIRSTKLEDSAMYFCASRTHQGTNYGYTFGSGTRLTVV.

This clonotype was recorded at least ten times. The V and J genes are TRBV5-1 and TRBJ1-1; D is undetermined. Germline values: CDR1 SGHRS, CDR2 YFSETQ. V was trimmed by 7 bases and J by 1 base, leaving 17 bases between them. The CDR3 contains 15 residues. The CDR3 DNA follows: TGCGCCAGCCGAGGGTTTGGATTTGAGAACACTGAAGCTTTCTTT. Protein product: CASRGFGFENTEAFF. Drawing the rest from reference TRBV5-1 and TRBJ1-1, the complete variable domain is KAGVTQTPRYLIKTRGQQVTLSCSPISGHRSVSWYQQTPGQGLQFLFEYFSETQRNKGNFPGRFSGRQFSNSRSEMNVSTLELGDSALYLCASRGFGFENTEAFFGQGTRLTVV.

The chain combines TRBV4-2 with TRBJ2-7, with D possibly TRBD2 on 6 matching bases. Germline CDR1 is LGHNA and CDR2 is YNFKEQ. Trimming cost V 0 bases and J 3 bases, with 24 bases left between them. The CDR3 length is 19 residues. The CDR3: CASSQEEVSWDLGGYEQYF. The CDR3, as DNA: TGTGCCAGCAGCCAAGAGGAAGTATCGTGGGATCTGGGGGGCTACGAGCAGTACTTC.

This clonotype was found a few times. CDR3 loop: CASSFGKKKIQETQYF. DNA of the CDR3: TGCGCCAGCAGCTTTGGTAAGAAGAAGATTCAAGAGACCCAGTACTTC. J is TRBJ2-5 and V is TRBV5-1; D is unclear. This CDR3 has 16 residues. Germline lookup yields CDR1 SGHRS and CDR2 YFSETQ. V was pared by 2 bases and J by 2 bases, with 16 bases between.

There are many counts of this clonotype. The chain uses TRBV18 and TRBJ1-2, with 8 bases lining up with TRBD1. V lost 5 bases, J lost 4 bases, and 12 bases stayed unmatched. Germline V gene data show CDR1 as KGHSH and CDR2 as LQKENI. This CDR3 is built from 16 residues. CDR3 sequence reads: CASSGDRSSSLYGYTF. DNA for the CDR3: TGTGCCAGCTCAGGGGACAGGTCGAGTTCCCTCTATGGCTACACCTTC. Variable domain in full (rest from reference TRBV18 and TRBJ1-2): NAGVMQNPRHLVRRRGQEARLRCSPMKGHSHVYWYRQLPEEGLKFMVYLQKENIIDESGMPKERFSAEFPKEGPSILRIQQVVRGDSAAYFCASSGDRSSSLYGYTFGSGTRLTVV.

This clonotype appeared a few times. This chain connects TRBV4-1 to TRBJ2-7; D is perhaps TRBD1 (6 bases). The CDR3 covers 15 residues. Germline V CDR1 and CDR2: MGHRA, YSYEKL. Trimming took off 4 bases at V and 4 bases at J, with 17 bases between the two ends. The CDR3 coding sequence is TGCGCCAGCAGCCCCCCCCCGGTCGGGACATACGAGCAGTACTTC. Encoded protein: CASSPPPVGTYEQYF.

Note on this clonotype: A read error is possible here, since a much larger clone lies one base away. V usage is TRBV7-2 and J usage is TRBJ1-4, with D possibly TRBD1 on 6 matching bases. This CDR3 region has 16 residues. In germline, CDR1 is SGHTA, CDR2 FQGNSA. Here the CDR3 DNA reads TGTGCCAGCAGCTTAGAGTCGTGGGGGGCGGAAGAAAGACTGTTTTTT. Its protein product is CASSLESWGAEERLFF.

This clonotype showed up many times. The chain uses TRBV6-1 and TRBJ2-7; D ambiguous. Trimming cost V 4 bases and J 0 bases, with 13 bases left between them. CDR3 length equals 15 residues. The germline CDR1 and CDR2 sequences are MNHNS and SASEGT. CDR3 sequence reads: CASSALSWSSYEQYF. The CDR3 nucleotides are TGTGCCAGCAGTGCTCTTTCGTGGAGCTCCTACGAGCAGTACTTC.

This clonotype showed up just a few times. The V gene is TRBV18, the J gene TRBJ2-7; D gene unclear. Trimming took off 0 bases at V and 4 bases at J, with 7 bases between the two ends. Germline V gene data show CDR1 as KGHSH and CDR2 as LQKENI. There are 13 residues in the CDR3. Here the CDR3 reads CASSPPGWYEQYF. Here the CDR3 DNA reads TGTGCCAGCTCACCACCAGGCTGGTACGAGCAGTACTTC.

This clonotype has ten or more counts. The gene calls are TRBV20-1 and TRBJ2-1; 11 bases are shared with TRBD2. The V gene's germline CDR1 is DFQATT and CDR2 SNEGSKA (reference sequence). The CDR3 totals 15 residues. Losses at the gene ends were 3 bases for V and 3 bases for J; bases not matched to a gene: 4. The CDR3 loop reads CSASPTSGDYNEQFF. CDR3 DNA: TGCAGTGCTAGTCCGACTAGCGGGGACTACAATGAGCAGTTCTTC.

Comment on this clonotype: A read error may explain this, as a much larger clone is one base away. The CDR3 end shows no conserved phenylalanine or tryptophan, and so a read error is likely. The chain uses TRBV5-1 and TRBJ2-5; TRBD1 or TRBD2 may be the D gene (6 bases each). V gave up 0 bases and J gave up 0 bases, with 12 bases separating them. This CDR3 spans 16 amino acids. Looked up from germline, CDR1 is SGHRS and CDR2 is YFSETQ. The DNA of the CDR3 is TGCGCCAGCAGCTTGGGGGTAGGGGGGTACCAAGAGACCCAGTACCTC. It codes for CASSLGVGGYQETQYL.

Many counts were recorded for this clonotype. The rearrangement joins TRBV10-3 to TRBJ1-1; 10 positions match TRBD1. Germline V gives CDR1 ENHRY, CDR2 SYGVKD. V dropped 2 bases and J dropped 1; count of bases not matched to a gene: 4. This CDR3 spans 16 amino acids. CDR3 in DNA: TGTGCCATCAGTGAGCAGGGACAGGGGTGGAACACTGAAGCTTTCTTT. Protein: CAISEQGQGWNTEAFF.

This clonotype has ten or more counts. The chain joins TRBV27 to TRBJ2-3; 8 nucleotides line up with TRBD2. The CDR3 length is 15 residues. Germline V lookup: CDR1 MNHEY, CDR2 SMNVEV (reference sequence). V was clipped by 5 bases and J by 8 bases; unmatched bases: 12. The CDR3 DNA sequence: TGTGCCAGCAGTCCTCCGGGACCCGCGGGAGGTACGCAGTATTTT. Protein: CASSPPGPAGGTQYF.